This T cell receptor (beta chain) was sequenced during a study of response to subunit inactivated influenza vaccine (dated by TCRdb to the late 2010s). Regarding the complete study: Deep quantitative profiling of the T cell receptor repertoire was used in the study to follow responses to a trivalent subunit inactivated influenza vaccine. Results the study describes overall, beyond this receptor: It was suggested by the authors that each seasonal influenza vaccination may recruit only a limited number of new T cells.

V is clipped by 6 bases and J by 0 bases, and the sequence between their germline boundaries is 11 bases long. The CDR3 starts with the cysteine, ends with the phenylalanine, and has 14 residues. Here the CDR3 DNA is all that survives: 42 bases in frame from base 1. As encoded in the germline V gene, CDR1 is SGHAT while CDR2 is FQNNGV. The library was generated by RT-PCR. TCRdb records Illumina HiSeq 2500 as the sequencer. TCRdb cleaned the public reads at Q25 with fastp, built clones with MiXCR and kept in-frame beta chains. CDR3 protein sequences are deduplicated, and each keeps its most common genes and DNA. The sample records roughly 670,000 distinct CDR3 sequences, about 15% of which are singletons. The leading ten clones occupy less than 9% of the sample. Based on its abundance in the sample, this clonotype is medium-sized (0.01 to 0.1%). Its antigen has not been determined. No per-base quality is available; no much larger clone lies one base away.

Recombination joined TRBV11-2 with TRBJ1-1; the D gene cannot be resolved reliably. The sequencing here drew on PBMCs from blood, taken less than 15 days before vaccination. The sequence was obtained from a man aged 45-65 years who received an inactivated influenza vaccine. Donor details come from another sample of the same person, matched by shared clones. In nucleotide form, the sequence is TGTGCCAGCAGTCGGACCCCTTTGAACACTGAAGCTTTCTTT. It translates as CASSRTPLNTEAFF.